This T cell receptor beta chain comes out of a study of blood T cell repertoires in COVID-19. Study-wide background: From the United States, Italy and Spain came samples of acute and convalescent COVID-19. PBMCs, B-cell-depleted T cells, or T cells provided the cDNA or gDNA that made up the material.

Clones were sequenced by immunoSEQ multiplex PCR, and TCRdb holds only the in-frame ones, with some missing. The sample lists over 250,000 clones, roughly 90% occurring once. With 7 bases clipped from V and 6 bases from J, the junction kept 19 bases outside the gene matches. The CDR3 contains 18 residues. Per germline, CDR1 SGHAT and CDR2 FQNNGV. A few counts support this clone. Grouping used clinical history reported by participants in a survey and questionnaire. Recovered Cohort 3 donors showed two negative PCRs, clearance, or symptom resolution. V and J are TRBV11-2 and TRBJ2-2, with 8 bases aligning to TRBD2. The sequence derives from a woman younger than 30 who had recovered from COVID-19. Sequenced input: PBMCs or T cells enriched from blood (not recorded which). The CDR3 bases are TGTGCCAGCAACCCGCTTCGGCGCCCGGGAGGGCCGTCCGGGGAGCTGTTTTTT. It yields the protein CASNPLRRPGGPSGELFF.